This T cell receptor beta chain derives from a study of blood T cell repertoires in COVID-19. Study background: Cohort 3 donors counted as recovered after two negative PCRs, clearance, or resolved symptoms. From T cells, B-cell-depleted T cells, or PBMCs came the material, which was cDNA or gDNA. Sites across the United States, Italy and Spain contributed samples from acute and convalescent COVID-19.

Using immunoSEQ multiplex PCR, the repertoire was profiled, and TCRdb retains in-frame clones only, with some absent. The sample holds some 180,000 clones, around 86% seen once. The CDR3 length is 20 residues. Per the germline V gene, CDR1 is MNHEY and CDR2 is SVGEGT. The ends lost 0 bases at V and 1 base at J; junction bases unmatched: 14. Specimen: PBMCs or T cells enriched from blood (not recorded which). The clonotype originates from a middle-aged woman in a cohort exposed to, infected with or recovered from COVID-19 (not recorded which). This chain joins TRBV6-2 or TRBV6-3 and TRBJ2-2; 7 nucleotides agree with TRBD1. This chain's CDR3 is CASSYSFFGTANKNTGELFF. The DNA for the CDR3 is TGTGCCAGCAGTTACTCGTTTTTTGGGACAGCCAACAAGAACACCGGGGAGCTGTTTTTT.